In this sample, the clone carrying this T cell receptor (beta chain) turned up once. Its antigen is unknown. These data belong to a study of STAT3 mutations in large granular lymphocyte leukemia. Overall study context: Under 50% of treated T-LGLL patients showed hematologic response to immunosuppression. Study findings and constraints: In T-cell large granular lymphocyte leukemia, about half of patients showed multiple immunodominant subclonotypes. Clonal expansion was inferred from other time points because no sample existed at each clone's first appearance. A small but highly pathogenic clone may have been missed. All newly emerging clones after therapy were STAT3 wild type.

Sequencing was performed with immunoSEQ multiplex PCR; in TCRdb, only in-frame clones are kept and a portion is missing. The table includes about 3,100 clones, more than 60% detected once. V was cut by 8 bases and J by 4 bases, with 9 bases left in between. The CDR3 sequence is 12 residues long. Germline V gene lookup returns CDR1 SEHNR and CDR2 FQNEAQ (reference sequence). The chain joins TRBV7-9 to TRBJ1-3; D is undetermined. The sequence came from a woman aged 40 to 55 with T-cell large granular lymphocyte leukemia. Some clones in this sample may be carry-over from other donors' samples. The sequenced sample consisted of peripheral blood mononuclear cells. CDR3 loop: CASEGLGNTIYF. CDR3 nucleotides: TGTGCCAGCGAGGGTTTAGGAAACACCATATATTTT.